The 18 T cell receptor beta chains in this list originate from one sample, sequenced in a study of circulating tumor DNA in untreated peripheral T-cell lymphoma. This table comes from immunoSEQ multiplex PCR, and its TCRdb copy is limited to in-frame clones, with some not included. In the table there are 5,000 to 7,000 clones, about 66% of which are singletons. The specimen sequenced was tumor tissue. The receptors shown here come from a human donor with peripheral T-cell lymphoma.

The chain couples TRBV11-3 to TRBJ2-7; 10 positions agree with TRBD2. This CDR3 has 15 residues. Germline assignment: CDR1 SGHNT and CDR2 YENEEA. V lost 5 bases, J lost 3 bases, and 7 bases stayed unmatched. The CDR3 region has the DNA TGTGCCAGCAGCCGAGAGACTAGCGGGTACTACGAGCAGTACTTC. It is translated as CASSRETSGYYEQYF.

The CDR3 DNA follows: TGTGCCATCAGTGAGTCAGACAGGGGGCAGGAAGGCTACACCTTC. This translates into CAISESDRGQEGYTF. This chain connects TRBV10-3 to TRBJ1-2; TRBD1 agrees at 10 bases. Germline V gene sequence: CDR1 ENHRY, CDR2 SYGVKD. This CDR3 has 15 residues. J gave up 8 bases and V 0 bases, and 6 bases lay outside the gene matches.

V and J are TRBV19 and TRBJ1-1; D unresolved. This CDR3 region has 11 residues. Germline lookup yields CDR1 LNHDA and CDR2 SQIVND (reference sequence). The germline V and J ends were trimmed by 5 bases and 3 bases, with 4 bases remaining between them. The CDR3 sequence is CASSVYTEAFF. DNA for the CDR3: TGTGCCAGTAGTGTGTACACTGAAGCTTTCTTT.

The chain links TRBV6-8 to TRBJ1-2; 8 bases are a match to TRBD1. Germline CDR1 is MNHGY and CDR2 is SAAAGT. V shed 5 bases, J shed 8 bases, and the junction held 22 bases outside the gene matches. CDR3 length equals 18 residues. The CDR3 DNA reads as TGTGCCAGCAGTCCTACGATCGCCTCCTACAGGGGGAGAAAGGGCTACACCTTC. Its translation is CASSPTIASYRGRKGYTF.

Sample share makes this clone medium-sized (0.01 to 0.1%). The junction and the germline gene differ at one end; a read error may be behind it. The rearrangement joins TRBV29-1 to TRBJ2-3; 9 bases agree with TRBD1. Looked up from germline, CDR1 is SQVTM and CDR2 is ANQGSEA. The CDR3 length is 14 residues. CDR3 DNA: TGCAGCGTCGAAGGACAGGGGTACACAGATACGCAGTATTTT. Translating it yields CSVEGQGYTDTQYF.

CDR3 sequence (DNA): TGTGCCAGCAGTGTCGGGCCTCAGCCCCAGCATTTT. The encoded protein is CASSVGPQPQHF. The gene calls are TRBV28 and TRBJ1-5; D is unresolved. The germline V gene has CDR1 MDHEN and CDR2 SYDVKM. V shed 5 bases and J shed 6 bases, with 8 bases lying between them. This CDR3 comprises 12 residues.

The V and J genes are TRBV10-2 and TRBJ2-7; perhaps TRBD2 as D (6 bases). The CDR3 sequence is 12 residues long. The V gene lost 3 bases and the J gene lost 6 bases, with 9 bases spanning the gap. CDR1 and CDR2 (germline): WSHSY, SAAADI. The CDR3 reads CASSDKTSEQYF. CDR3 coding DNA: TGCGCCAGCAGTGATAAGACTAGCGAGCAGTACTTC.

This chain links TRBV6-8 with TRBJ2-3; 12 bases fit TRBD2. The CDR3 is 16 residues long. J lost 6 bases, V lost 4 bases, and 8 bases had no gene match. Germline assignment: CDR1 MNHGY and CDR2 SAAAGT. The CDR3 loop reads CASSWRLAGDTDTQYF. CDR3 nucleotides: TGTGCCAGCAGTTGGCGACTAGCGGGAGATACGGATACGCAGTATTTT.

This clone has a handful of counts. The J gene is TRBJ1-1, the V gene TRBV18, with no clear D. This CDR3 contains 15 residues. Looked up from germline, CDR1 is KGHSH and CDR2 is LQKENI. V dropped 3 bases and J dropped 1 base, with 12 bases sitting between them. The CDR3 DNA reads as TGTGCCAGCTCACCTCAACATCGGGCGAACACTGAAGCTTTCTTT. Translated: CASSPQHRANTEAFF.

The chain links TRBV18 to TRBJ1-1; D may be TRBD1 (6 bases). V lost 2 bases to trimming and J lost 0 bases, with 13 bases between them. Germline V gene lookup returns CDR1 KGHSH and CDR2 LQKENI. The CDR3 loop spans 16 amino acids. CDR3 protein: CASSPGGPDMNTEAFF. In nucleotides, the CDR3 is TGTGCCAGCTCACCAGGGGGGCCTGACATGAACACTGAAGCTTTCTTT.

The chain joins TRBV7-6 to TRBJ1-5; D is unresolved. Germline CDR1 is SGHVS and CDR2 is FNYEAQ. The CDR3 is 16 amino acids. Between the trimmed V and J ends, which lost 1 base and 3 bases, there was a span of 13 bases. CDR3 sequence (DNA): TGTGCCAGCAGCTTAGGCCAGGACGGACTCAATCAGCCCCAGCATTTT. Protein sequence: CASSLGQDGLNQPQHF.

This chain uses TRBV6-8 with TRBJ1-4; perhaps TRBD1 as D (5 bases). The CDR3 consists of 15 residues. Between the trimmed V and J ends, which lost 5 bases and 8 bases, there was a span of 18 bases. Germline CDR1 MNHGY, CDR2 SAAAGT. The CDR3 region is CASSKTPGRVEKLFF. The CDR3, as DNA: TGTGCCAGCAGTAAAACTCCGGGACGCGTGGAAAAACTGTTTTTT.

The rearrangement joins TRBV14 to TRBJ1-1, with D hard to call. This CDR3 comprises 14 residues. Trimming took off 8 bases at V and 0 bases at J, with 13 bases between the two ends. CDR1 is SGHDN, CDR2 FVKESK, per germline. The CDR3 here is CASRRVDLNTEAFF. For the CDR3, the DNA is TGTGCCAGCCGACGAGTGGATTTGAACACTGAAGCTTTCTTT.

In DNA, the CDR3 is TGTGCCATCACCGGACTAGCGGGCCCCTCCTACGAGCAGTACTTC. Translated, it gives CAITGLAGPSYEQYF. The chain links TRBV6-8 to TRBJ2-7; 11 bases match TRBD2. Germline CDR1 reads MNHGY; CDR2 reads SAAAGT. The V gene end was trimmed by 10 bases and the J gene end by 0 bases; junction bases not matched to a gene: 8. CDR3 length: 15 residues.

The sample holds a few counts of this clone. The CDR3: CAWDAGTDNEQFF. CDR3 DNA: TGTGCCTGGGATGCAGGGACAGACAATGAGCAGTTCTTC. The gene calls are TRBV30 and TRBJ2-1, with TRBD1 matching 7 bases. Germline loops: CDR1 GTSNPN, CDR2 SVGIG (reference sequence). V trimming: 5 bases; J trimming: 5 bases; junction bases outside the gene matches: 6. The CDR3 spans 13 residues.

The chain couples TRBV5-1 to TRBJ1-6; 9 bases are shared with TRBD1. The CDR3 runs 16 residues. V shed 0 bases and J 7 bases; nucleotides not matched to a gene: 5. Germline loops: CDR1 SGHRS, CDR2 YFSETQ. The DNA for the CDR3 is TGCGCCAGCAGCTTGGACCGGACAGGGGAAAATTCACCCCTCCACTTT. Translating gives CASSLDRTGENSPLHF.

This chain joins TRBV28 and TRBJ2-7, with D perhaps TRBD1 (5 bases). Germline V lookup: CDR1 MDHEN, CDR2 SYDVKM. The CDR3 loop spans 12 amino acids. The V gene lost 7 bases and the J gene lost 3 bases, with 10 bases spanning the gap. The CDR3 bases are TGTGCCAGCACAGGGTTTAGCTACGAGCAGTACTTC. Protein product: CASTGFSYEQYF.

The chain is built from TRBV15 and TRBJ2-3; 7 bases are shared with TRBD2. Germline values: CDR1 LNHNV, CDR2 YYDKDF (reference sequence). V trimming: 1 base; J trimming: 0 bases; junction bases outside the gene matches: 4. The CDR3 spans 16 residues. The CDR3 protein is CATSRVAGVSTDTQYF. The CDR3 nucleotides are TGTGCCACCAGCAGAGTTGCGGGAGTTAGCACAGATACGCAGTATTTT.